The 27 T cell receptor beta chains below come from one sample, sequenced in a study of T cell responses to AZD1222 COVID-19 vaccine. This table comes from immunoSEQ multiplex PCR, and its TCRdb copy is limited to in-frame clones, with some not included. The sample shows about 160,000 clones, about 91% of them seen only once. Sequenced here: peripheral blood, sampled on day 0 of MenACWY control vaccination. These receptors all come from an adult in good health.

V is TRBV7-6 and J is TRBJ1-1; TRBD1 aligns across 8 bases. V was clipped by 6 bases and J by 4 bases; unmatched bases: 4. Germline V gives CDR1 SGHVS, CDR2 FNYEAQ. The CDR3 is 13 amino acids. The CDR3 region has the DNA TGTGCCAGCAGGGGAACAGGGGGCACTGAAGCTTTCTTT. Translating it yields CASRGTGGTEAFF.

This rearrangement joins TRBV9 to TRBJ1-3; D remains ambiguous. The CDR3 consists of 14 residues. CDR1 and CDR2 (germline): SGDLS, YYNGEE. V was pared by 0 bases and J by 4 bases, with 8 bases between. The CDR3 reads CASSVGTYGNTIYF. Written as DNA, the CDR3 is TGTGCCAGCAGCGTAGGGACCTACGGAAACACCATATATTTT. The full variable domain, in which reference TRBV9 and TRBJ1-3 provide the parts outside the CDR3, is DSGVTQTPKHLITATGQRVTLRCSPRSGDLSVYWYQQSLDQGLQFLIQYYNGEERAKGNILERFSAQQFPDLHSELNLSSLELGDSALYFCASSVGTYGNTIYFGEGSWLTVV.

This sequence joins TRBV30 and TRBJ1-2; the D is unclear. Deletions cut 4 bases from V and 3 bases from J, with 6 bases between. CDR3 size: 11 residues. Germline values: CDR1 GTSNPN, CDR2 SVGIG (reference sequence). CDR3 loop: CAWTVDYGYTF. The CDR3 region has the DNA TGTGCCTGGACGGTGGACTATGGCTACACCTTC.

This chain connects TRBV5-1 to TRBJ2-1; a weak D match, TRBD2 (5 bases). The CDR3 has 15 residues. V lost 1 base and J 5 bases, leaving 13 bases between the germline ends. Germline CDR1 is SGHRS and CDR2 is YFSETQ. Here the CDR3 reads CASSLSTGFNNEQFF. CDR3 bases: TGCGCCAGCAGCTTGTCCACGGGATTCAACAATGAGCAGTTCTTC. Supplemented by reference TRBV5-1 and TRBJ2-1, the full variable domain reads KAGVTQTPRYLIKTRGQQVTLSCSPISGHRSVSWYQQTPGQGLQFLFEYFSETQRNKGNFPGRFSGRQFSNSRSEMNVSTLELGDSALYLCASSLSTGFNNEQFFGPGTRLTVL.

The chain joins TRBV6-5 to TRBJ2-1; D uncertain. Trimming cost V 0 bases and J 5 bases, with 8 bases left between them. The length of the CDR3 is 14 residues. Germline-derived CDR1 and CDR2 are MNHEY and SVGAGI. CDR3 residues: CASSYSPGNNEQFF. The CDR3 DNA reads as TGTGCCAGCAGTTACTCCCCTGGCAACAATGAGCAGTTCTTC.

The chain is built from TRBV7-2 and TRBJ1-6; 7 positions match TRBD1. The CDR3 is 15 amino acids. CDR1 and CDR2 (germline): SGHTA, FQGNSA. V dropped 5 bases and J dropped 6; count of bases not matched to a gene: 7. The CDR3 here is CASSLTTGANSPLHF. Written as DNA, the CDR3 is TGTGCCAGCAGCCTAACCACAGGGGCTAATTCACCCCTCCACTTT.

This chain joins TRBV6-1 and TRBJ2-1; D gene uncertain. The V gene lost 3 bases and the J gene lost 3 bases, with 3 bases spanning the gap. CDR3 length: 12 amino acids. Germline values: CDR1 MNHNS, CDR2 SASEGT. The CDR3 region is CASSDVYNEQFF. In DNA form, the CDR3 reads TGTGCCAGCAGTGACGTCTACAATGAGCAGTTCTTC.

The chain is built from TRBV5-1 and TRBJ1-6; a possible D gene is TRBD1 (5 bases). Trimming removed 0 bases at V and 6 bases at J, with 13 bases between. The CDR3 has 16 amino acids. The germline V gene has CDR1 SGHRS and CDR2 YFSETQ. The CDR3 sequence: CASSLEAGTPNSPLHF. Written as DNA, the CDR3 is TGCGCCAGCAGCTTGGAGGCTGGGACCCCTAATTCACCCCTCCACTTT.

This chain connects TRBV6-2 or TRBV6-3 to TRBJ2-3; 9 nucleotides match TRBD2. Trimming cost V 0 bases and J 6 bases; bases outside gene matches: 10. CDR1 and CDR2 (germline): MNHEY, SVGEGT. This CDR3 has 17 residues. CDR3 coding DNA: TGTGCCAGCAGTTACTCGGCTAGCGGGGACCGCAGGGATACGCAGTATTTT. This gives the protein CASSYSASGDRRDTQYF.

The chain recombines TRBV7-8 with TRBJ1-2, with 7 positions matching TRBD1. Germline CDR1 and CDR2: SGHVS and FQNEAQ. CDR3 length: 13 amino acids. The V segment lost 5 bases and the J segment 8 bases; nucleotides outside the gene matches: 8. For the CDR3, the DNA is TGTGCCAGCAGCCCCGACAGGGAGAGAGGCTACACCTTC. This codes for CASSPDRERGYTF.

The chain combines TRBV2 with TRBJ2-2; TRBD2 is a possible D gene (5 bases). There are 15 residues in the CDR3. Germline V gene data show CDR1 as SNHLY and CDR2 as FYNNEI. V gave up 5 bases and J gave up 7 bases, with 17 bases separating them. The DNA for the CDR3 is TGTGCCAGCAGTCTCCAGGAGGTTCGTCTCGGGGAGCTGTTTTTT. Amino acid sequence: CASSLQEVRLGELFF.

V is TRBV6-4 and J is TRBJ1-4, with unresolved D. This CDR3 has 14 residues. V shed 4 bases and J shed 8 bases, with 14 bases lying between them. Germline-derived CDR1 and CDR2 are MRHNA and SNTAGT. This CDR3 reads CASSGEAGDEKLFF. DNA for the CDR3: TGTGCCAGCAGTGGGGAGGCAGGTGACGAAAAACTGTTTTTT.

The DNA of the CDR3 is TGCGCCAGCAGCAAGGGACTAGCAGATACGCAGTATTTT. It is translated as CASSKGLADTQYF. The gene calls are TRBV5-1 and TRBJ2-3; the match to TRBD2 covers 8 bases. Trimming at V came to 4 bases and at J to 4 bases, leaving 2 bases not matched to a gene. From germline, CDR1 is SGHRS and CDR2 YFSETQ. The CDR3 covers 13 residues.

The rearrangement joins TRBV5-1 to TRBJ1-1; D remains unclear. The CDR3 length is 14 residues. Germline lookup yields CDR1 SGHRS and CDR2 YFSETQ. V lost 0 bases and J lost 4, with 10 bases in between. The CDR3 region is CASSLAVEATEAFF. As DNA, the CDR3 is TGCGCCAGCAGCTTGGCCGTAGAGGCCACTGAAGCTTTCTTT. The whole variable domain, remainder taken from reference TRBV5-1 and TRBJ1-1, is KAGVTQTPRYLIKTRGQQVTLSCSPISGHRSVSWYQQTPGQGLQFLFEYFSETQRNKGNFPGRFSGRQFSNSRSEMNVSTLELGDSALYLCASSLAVEATEAFFGQGTRLTVV.

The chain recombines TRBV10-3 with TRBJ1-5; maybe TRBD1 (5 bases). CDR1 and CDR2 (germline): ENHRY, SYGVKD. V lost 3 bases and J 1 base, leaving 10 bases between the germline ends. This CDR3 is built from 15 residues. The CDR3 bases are TGTGCCATCAGTGATCAGGGAGGGAGCAATCAGCCCCAGCATTTT. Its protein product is CAISDQGGSNQPQHF.

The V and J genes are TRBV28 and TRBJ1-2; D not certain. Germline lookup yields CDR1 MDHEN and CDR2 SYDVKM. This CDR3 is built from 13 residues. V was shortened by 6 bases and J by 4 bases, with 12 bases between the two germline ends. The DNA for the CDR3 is TGTGCCAGCAGACTCCCTGGAGGCTATGGCTACACCTTC. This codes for CASRLPGGYGYTF.

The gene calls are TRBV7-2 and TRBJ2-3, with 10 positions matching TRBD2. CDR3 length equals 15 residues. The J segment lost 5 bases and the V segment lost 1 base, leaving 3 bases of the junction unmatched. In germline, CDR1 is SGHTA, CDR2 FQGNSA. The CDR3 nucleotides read TGTGCCAGCAGCTTAGGGCTAGCGGGAGTAGATACGCAGTATTTT. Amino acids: CASSLGLAGVDTQYF.

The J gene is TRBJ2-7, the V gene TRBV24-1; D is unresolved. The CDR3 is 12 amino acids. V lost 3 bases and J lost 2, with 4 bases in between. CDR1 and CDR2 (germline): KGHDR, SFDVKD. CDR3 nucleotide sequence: TGTGCCACCAGTGATCAGACCTACGAGCAGTACTTC. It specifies CATSDQTYEQYF.

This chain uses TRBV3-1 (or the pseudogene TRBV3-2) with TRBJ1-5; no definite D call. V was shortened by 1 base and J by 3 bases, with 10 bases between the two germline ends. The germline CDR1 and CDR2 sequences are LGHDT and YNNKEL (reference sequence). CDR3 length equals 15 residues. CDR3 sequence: CASSQGRTYNQPQHF. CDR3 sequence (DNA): TGTGCCAGCAGCCAAGGTCGGACTTACAATCAGCCCCAGCATTTT.

The CDR3 protein is CATSDSGTGATYNEQFF. Here the CDR3 DNA reads TGTGCCACCAGTGATTCAGGGACAGGGGCCACCTACAATGAGCAGTTCTTC. The rearrangement joins TRBV24-1 to TRBJ2-1; 10 nucleotides align to TRBD1. V dropped 2 bases and J dropped 2; count of bases not matched to a gene: 5. Germline V gene data show CDR1 as KGHDR and CDR2 as SFDVKD. CDR3 length: 17 residues.

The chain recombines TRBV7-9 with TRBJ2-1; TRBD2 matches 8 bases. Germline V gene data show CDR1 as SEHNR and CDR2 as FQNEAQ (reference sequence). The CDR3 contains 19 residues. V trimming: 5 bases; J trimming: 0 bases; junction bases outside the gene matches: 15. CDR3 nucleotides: TGTGCCAGCAGCCGCGGACTAGCCGAACCTTCGAGCTCCTACAATGAGCAGTTCTTC. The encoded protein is CASSRGLAEPSSSYNEQFF.

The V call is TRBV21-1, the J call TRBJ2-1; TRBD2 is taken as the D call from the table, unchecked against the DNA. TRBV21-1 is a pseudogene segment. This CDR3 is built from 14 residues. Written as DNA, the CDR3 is TGTGCCGGTGGTGCGGGAAGCTCCTACAATGAGCAGTTCTTC. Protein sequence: CAGGAGSSYNEQFF.

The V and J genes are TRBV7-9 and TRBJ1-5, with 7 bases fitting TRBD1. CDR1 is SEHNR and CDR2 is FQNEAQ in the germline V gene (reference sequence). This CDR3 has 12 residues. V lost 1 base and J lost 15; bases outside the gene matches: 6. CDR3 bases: TGTGCCAGCAGCTTAGAAGAGGGGGCAAGGCATTTT. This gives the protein CASSLEEGARHF.

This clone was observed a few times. Written as DNA, the CDR3 is TGTGCCAGCACGCCACTCGGGACAGGGGGACTCACTGAAGCTTTCTTT. This translates into CASTPLGTGGLTEAFF. V is TRBV7-8 and J is TRBJ1-1; TRBD1 agrees at 11 bases. The CDR3 is made up of 16 amino acids. The germline gives CDR1 SGHVS, CDR2 FQNEAQ. With V trimmed by 7 bases and J by 4 bases, 11 bases remained unmatched.

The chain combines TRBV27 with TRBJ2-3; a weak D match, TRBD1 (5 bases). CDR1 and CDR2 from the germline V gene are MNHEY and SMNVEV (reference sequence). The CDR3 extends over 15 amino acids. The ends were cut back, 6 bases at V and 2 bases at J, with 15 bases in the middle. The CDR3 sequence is CASRVGAVFTDTQYF. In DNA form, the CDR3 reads TGTGCCAGCAGAGTAGGGGCGGTATTCACAGATACGCAGTATTTT.

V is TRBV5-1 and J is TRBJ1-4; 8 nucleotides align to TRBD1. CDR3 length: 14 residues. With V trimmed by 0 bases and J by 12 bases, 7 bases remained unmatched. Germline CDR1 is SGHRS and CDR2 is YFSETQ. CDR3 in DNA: TGCGCCAGCAGCTTGGACAGGGGGAGTGACGAACTGTTTTTT. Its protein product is CASSLDRGSDELFF.

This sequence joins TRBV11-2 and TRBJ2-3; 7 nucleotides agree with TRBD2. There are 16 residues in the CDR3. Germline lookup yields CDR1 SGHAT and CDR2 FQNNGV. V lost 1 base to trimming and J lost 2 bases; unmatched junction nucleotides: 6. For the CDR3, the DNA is TGTGCCAGCAGCTTAGGGACTAGTAGTGCCACAGATACGCAGTATTTT. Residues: CASSLGTSSATDTQYF.